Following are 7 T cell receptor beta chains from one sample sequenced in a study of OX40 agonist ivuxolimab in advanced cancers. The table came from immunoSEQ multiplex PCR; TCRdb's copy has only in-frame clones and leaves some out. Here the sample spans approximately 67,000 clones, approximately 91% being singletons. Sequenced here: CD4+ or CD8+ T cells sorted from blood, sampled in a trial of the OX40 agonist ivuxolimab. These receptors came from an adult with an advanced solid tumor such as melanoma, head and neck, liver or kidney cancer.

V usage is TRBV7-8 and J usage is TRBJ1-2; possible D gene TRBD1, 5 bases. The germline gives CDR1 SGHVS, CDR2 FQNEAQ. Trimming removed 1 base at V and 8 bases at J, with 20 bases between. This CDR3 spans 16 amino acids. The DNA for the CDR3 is TGTGCCAGCAGCTTAGGGCAGGGAAATCGGGGTGGGGGCTACACCTTC. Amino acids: CASSLGQGNRGGGYTF.

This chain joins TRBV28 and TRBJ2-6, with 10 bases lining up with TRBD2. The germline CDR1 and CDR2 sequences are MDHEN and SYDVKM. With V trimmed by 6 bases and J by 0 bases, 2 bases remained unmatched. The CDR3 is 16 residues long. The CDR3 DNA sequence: TGTGCCAGCAGGCAGCGGGGGGGCTCTGGGGCCAACGTCCTGACTTTC. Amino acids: CASRQRGGSGANVLTF.

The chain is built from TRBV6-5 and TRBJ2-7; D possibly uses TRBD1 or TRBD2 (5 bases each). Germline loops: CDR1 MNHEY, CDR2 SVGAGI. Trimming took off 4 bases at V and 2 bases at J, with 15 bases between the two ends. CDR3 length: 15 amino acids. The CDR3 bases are TGTGCCAGCAGTTGGGCCCGGGACGGACCCTACGAGCAGTACTTC. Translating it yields CASSWARDGPYEQYF.

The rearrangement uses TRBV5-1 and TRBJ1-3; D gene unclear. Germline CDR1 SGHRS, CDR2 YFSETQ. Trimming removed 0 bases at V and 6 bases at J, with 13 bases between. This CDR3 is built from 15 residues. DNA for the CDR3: TGCGCCAGCAGCTTGGACAGAACCTCCGCAAACACCATATATTTT. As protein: CASSLDRTSANTIYF.

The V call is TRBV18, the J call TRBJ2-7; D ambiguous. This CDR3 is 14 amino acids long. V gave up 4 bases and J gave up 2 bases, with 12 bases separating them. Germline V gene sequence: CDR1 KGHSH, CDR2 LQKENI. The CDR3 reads CASSQDRQTYEQYF. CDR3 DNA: TGTGCCAGCTCACAGGACCGGCAAACCTACGAGCAGTACTTC.

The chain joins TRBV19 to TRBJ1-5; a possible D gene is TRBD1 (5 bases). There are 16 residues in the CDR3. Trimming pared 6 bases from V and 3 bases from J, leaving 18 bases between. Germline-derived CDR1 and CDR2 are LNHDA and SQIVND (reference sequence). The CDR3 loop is CASSPGRASANQPQHF. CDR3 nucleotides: TGTGCCAGTAGCCCAGGGCGGGCCTCGGCCAATCAGCCCCAGCATTTT.

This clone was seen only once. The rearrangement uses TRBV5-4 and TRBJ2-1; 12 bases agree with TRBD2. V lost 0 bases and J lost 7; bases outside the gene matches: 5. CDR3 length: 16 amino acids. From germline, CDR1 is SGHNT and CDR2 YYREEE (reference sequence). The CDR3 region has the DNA TGTGCCAGCAGCTTGGATACTAGCGGGAGGAGAAATGAGCAGTTCTTC. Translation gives CASSLDTSGRRNEQFF.